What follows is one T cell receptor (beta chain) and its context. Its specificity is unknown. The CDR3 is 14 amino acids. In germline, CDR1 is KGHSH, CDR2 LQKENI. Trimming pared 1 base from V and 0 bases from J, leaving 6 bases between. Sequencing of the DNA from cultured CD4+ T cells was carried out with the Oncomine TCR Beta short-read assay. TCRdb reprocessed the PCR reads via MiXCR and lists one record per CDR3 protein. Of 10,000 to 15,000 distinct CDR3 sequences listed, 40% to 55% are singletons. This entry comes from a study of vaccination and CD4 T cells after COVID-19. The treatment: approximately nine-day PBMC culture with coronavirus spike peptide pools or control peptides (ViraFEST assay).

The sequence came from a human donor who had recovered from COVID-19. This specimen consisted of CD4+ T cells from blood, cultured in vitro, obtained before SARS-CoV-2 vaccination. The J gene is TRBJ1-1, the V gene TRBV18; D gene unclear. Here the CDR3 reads CASSPLGMNTEAFF. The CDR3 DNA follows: TGTGCCAGCTCACCACTGGGGATGAACACTGAAGCTTTCTTT.